These 31 T cell receptor beta chains were sequenced from one sample in a study of beta chain bispecific antibodies for T cell cancers. Findings and limits, study-wide: The leukemia cells, rather than normal T cells, gave most of the targeted TRBV signal.

TCRdb reanalysed the 5' RACE reads using MiXCR and keeps one entry per CDR3 protein. The table has about 9,600 distinct CDR3 sequences, 2% to 2.5% seen once. Antigen specificity for these receptors is unknown. T cells were expanded from blood mononuclear cells for 2 to 4 days with anti-CD3 OKT3 or CD3/CD28 beads. The source was T cells from a healthy donor cultured with Jurkat leukemia cells, collected from a culture containing an anti-CD19 bispecific antibody. Every receptor here comes from a human donor in good health. Some clones in this sample may be carry-over from other donors' samples.

Ten or more counts support this clonotype. The chain uses TRBV20-1 and TRBJ1-4; D might be TRBD1 (5 bases). With 3 bases removed from V and 5 bases from J, the gap between germline ends came to 13 bases. The germline V gene has CDR1 DFQATT and CDR2 SNEGSKA (reference sequence). This CDR3 comprises 14 residues. The CDR3, as DNA: TGCAGTGCTAGTGGGGCCGGGAAGAATGAAAAACTGTTTTTT. It encodes CSASGAGKNEKLFF.

This clonotype was recorded many times. The CDR3, as DNA: TGTGCCAGCAGCCCCCAGATGAACACTGAAGCTTTCTTT. Its translation: CASSPQMNTEAFF. This rearrangement joins TRBV7-9 to TRBJ1-1; D not resolved. This CDR3 has 13 amino acids. V lost 5 bases, J lost 0 bases, and 7 bases lay in between. The V gene's germline CDR1 is SEHNR and CDR2 FQNEAQ (reference sequence).

CDR3 coding DNA: TGTGCCAGCAGCTCTATCGGGGGGAGCACAGATACGCAGTATTTT. It yields the protein CASSSIGGSTDTQYF. This sequence joins TRBV11-2 and TRBJ2-3, with TRBD2 matching 7 bases. The V segment lost 4 bases and the J segment 0 bases; nucleotides outside the gene matches: 4. This CDR3 is 15 amino acids long. The germline gives CDR1 SGHAT, CDR2 FQNNGV.

This clonotype occurred many times. The V gene is TRBV20-1, the J gene TRBJ2-5; 13 bases fit TRBD2. The CDR3 consists of 19 residues. The trim removed 1 base at V and 2 bases at J, leaving 13 bases unmatched. CDR1 DFQATT and CDR2 SNEGSKA come from the germline V gene (reference sequence). CDR3 region: CSARALAGGLSTLQETQYF. CDR3 coding DNA: TGCAGTGCTAGAGCACTAGCGGGGGGGTTATCCACGCTTCAAGAGACCCAGTACTTC.

This clonotype was detected ten times or more. The chain joins TRBV30 to TRBJ2-1, with D unresolved. CDR1 is GTSNPN, CDR2 SVGIG, per germline (reference sequence). There are 15 residues in the CDR3. V lost 0 bases and J 0 bases, leaving 9 bases between the germline ends. CDR3 DNA sequence: TGTGCCTGGAGTGTGGCAGTCTCCTCCTACAATGAGCAGTTCTTC. The encoded protein is CAWSVAVSSYNEQFF.

In its sample, this clonotype ranks as medium-sized. The V gene is TRBV10-1, the J gene TRBJ2-7; D is uncertain. The germline CDR1 and CDR2 sequences are WNHNN and SYGVQD (reference sequence). V was clipped by 0 bases and J by 1 base, with 4 bases between them. This CDR3 spans 13 amino acids. The CDR3 DNA follows: TGCGCCAGCAGTGAGTCTGAATCCTACGAGCAGTACTTC. This codes for CASSESESYEQYF.

There are many counts of this clonotype. CDR3 in DNA: TGCAGCGTCCGCGTATTGGGGTCAGAGACCCAGTACTTC. This codes for CSVRVLGSETQYF. J is TRBJ2-5 and V is TRBV29-1; no definite D call. The CDR3 extends over 13 amino acids. V was trimmed by 6 bases and J by 4 bases, leaving 15 bases between them. CDR1 and CDR2 (germline): SQVTM, ANQGSEA.

This clonotype has at least ten counts. Here the CDR3 reads CAISGTGITDTQYF. The DNA for the CDR3 is TGTGCCATATCCGGGACAGGAATCACAGATACGCAGTATTTT. The chain employs TRBV10-3 and TRBJ2-3; 8 positions agree with TRBD1. The CDR3 covers 14 residues. The trim removed 9 bases at V and 2 bases at J, leaving 7 bases unmatched. Germline CDR1 reads ENHRY; CDR2 reads SYGVKD.

This clonotype was observed at least ten times. This chain joins TRBV19 and TRBJ2-1, with D perhaps given as TRBD1 or TRBD2 (5 bases each). This CDR3 region has 13 residues. CDR1 is LNHDA and CDR2 is SQIVND in the germline V gene (reference sequence). With 5 bases removed from V and 8 bases from J, the gap between germline ends came to 13 bases. The CDR3 nucleotides read TGTGCCAGTAGTGAGGGGACGGTTTATGAGCAGTTCTTC. Amino acid sequence: CASSEGTVYEQFF. Filled out from reference TRBV19 and TRBJ2-1, the complete variable domain reads DGGITQSPKYLFRKEGQNVTLSCEQNLNHDAMYWYRQDPGQGLRLIYYSQIVNDFQKGDIAEGYSVSREKKESFPLTVTSAQKNPTAFYLCASSEGTVYEQFFGPGTRLTVL.

This clonotype was recorded at least ten times. The chain couples TRBV5-6 to TRBJ2-7, with 7 bases matching TRBD1. There are 15 residues in the CDR3. Trimming removed 5 bases from V and 2 bases from J; junction bases left unmatched: 10. Germline loops: CDR1 SGHDT, CDR2 YYEEEE. DNA of the CDR3: TGTGCCAGCAGACTACTTACAGGGGACACCTACGAGCAGTACTTC. Amino acids: CASRLLTGDTYEQYF.

The sample holds many counts of this clonotype. The V call is TRBV10-3, the J call TRBJ1-6; no firm D call. The CDR3 consists of 13 residues. In germline, CDR1 is ENHRY, CDR2 SYGVKD. Trimming removed 4 bases from V and 6 bases from J, with 7 bases in between. CDR3 DNA sequence: TGTGCCATCAGTGTGGGGAGTAATTCACCCCTCCACTTT. Translation gives CAISVGSNSPLHF.

This clonotype was counted many times. This chain joins TRBV10-3 and TRBJ2-2; D possibly corresponds to TRBD1 (6 bases). CDR1 ENHRY and CDR2 SYGVKD come from the germline V gene. CDR3 length: 15 amino acids. The V end lost 5 bases, the J end lost 2 bases, and 12 bases lay between the germline ends. As DNA, the CDR3 is TGTGCCATCAGTTCGGACAGATTAAACACCGGGGAGCTGTTTTTT. Its translation: CAISSDRLNTGELFF.

J is TRBJ2-5 and V is TRBV11-2; 10 bases agree with TRBD2. The V segment lost 1 base and the J segment 3 bases; nucleotides outside the gene matches: 2. CDR3 length: 15 residues. Germline V gene sequence: CDR1 SGHAT, CDR2 FQNNGV. CDR3 loop: CASSLGLAGEETQYF. Here the CDR3 DNA reads TGTGCCAGCAGCTTAGGCCTAGCGGGGGAAGAGACCCAGTACTTC. The whole variable domain, remainder taken from reference TRBV11-2 and TRBJ2-5, is EAGVAQSPRYKIIEKRQSVAFWCNPISGHATLYWYQQILGQGPKLLIQFQNNGVVDDSQLPKDRFSAERLKGVDSTLKIQPAKLEDSAVYLCASSLGLAGEETQYFGPGTRLLVL.

The table lists this clonotype with many counts. V usage is TRBV12-3 or TRBV12-4 and J usage is TRBJ2-5; 8 bases match TRBD2. The CDR3 contains 13 residues. Germline trimming cut 6 bases from V and 5 bases from J; bases unmatched to any gene: 5. Here the CDR3 reads CASSPGGEETQYF. Here the CDR3 DNA reads TGTGCCAGCAGCCCGGGAGGGGAGGAGACCCAGTACTTC.

This clonotype was seen many times. This chain connects TRBV4-1 to TRBJ2-1, with 8 bases lining up with TRBD2. Germline lookup yields CDR1 MGHRA and CDR2 YSYEKL. The J segment lost 8 bases and the V segment lost 2 bases, leaving 5 bases of the junction unmatched. The CDR3 consists of 14 residues. The DNA for the CDR3 is TGCGCCAGCAGCCAAATGTCGGGGGGGGATGAGCAGTTCTTC. This gives the protein CASSQMSGGDEQFF.

Regarding this clonotype: This clone may be a read error of a much larger clone one base away. The genes are TRBV19 and TRBJ1-4; D is unresolved. This CDR3 is 15 amino acids long. CDR1 is LNHDA and CDR2 is SQIVND in the germline V gene (reference sequence). V was pared by 5 bases and J by 7 bases, with 17 bases between. CDR3 amino acids: CASSFGGPLSEKLFF. The CDR3 region has the DNA TGTGCCAGTAGTTTTGGCGGGCCCCTGAGTGAAAAACTGTTTTTT.

This clonotype was found many times. The chain employs TRBV5-5 and TRBJ1-1, with 10 bases fitting TRBD1. V dropped 2 bases and J dropped 0; count of bases not matched to a gene: 4. The CDR3 covers 16 residues. CDR1 SGHKS and CDR2 YYEKEE come from the germline V gene (reference sequence). DNA of the CDR3: TGTGCCAGCAGCTTATGGGACAGGGGAATGAACACTGAAGCTTTCTTT. Residues: CASSLWDRGMNTEAFF.

This clonotype was observed at least ten times. The chain links TRBV7-8 to TRBJ2-1; D ambiguous. Per germline, CDR1 SGHVS and CDR2 FQNEAQ. The CDR3 covers 15 residues. Trimming left V 3 bases short and J 0 bases short, with 9 bases between. CDR3 in amino acids: CASSFVASSYNEQFF. The CDR3 DNA reads TGTGCCAGCAGCTTCGTCGCGAGCTCCTACAATGAGCAGTTCTTC.

The chain has TRBV12-3 or TRBV12-4 and TRBJ2-7; D not resolved. The CDR3 loop spans 10 amino acids. The V end was cut by 3 bases, the J end by 3 bases, with 0 bases between. The CDR3 loop is CASSFYEQYF. The CDR3 nucleotides read TGTGCCAGCAGTTTCTACGAGCAGTACTTC.

This clonotype is termed medium-sized. This sequence joins TRBV13 and TRBJ2-1; D perhaps matches TRBD1 (5 bases). Germline V CDR1 and CDR2: PRHDT, FYEKMQ (reference sequence). V dropped 7 bases and J dropped 3 bases, with 10 bases sitting between them. The CDR3 is 13 residues long. Here the CDR3 DNA reads TGTGCCAGCACCGTGGACAACTACAATGAGCAGTTCTTC. This translates into CASTVDNYNEQFF. Complete variable domain (other parts from reference TRBV13 and TRBJ2-1): AAGVIQSPRHLIKEKRETATLKCYPIPRHDTVYWYQQGPGQDPQFLISFYEKMQSDKGSIPDRFSAQQFSDYHSELNMSSLELGDSALYFCASTVDNYNEQFFGPGTRLTVL.

This clonotype was counted many times. The chain employs TRBV6-5 and TRBJ2-1, with D maybe TRBD2 (6 bases). The CDR3 covers 15 residues. Germline values: CDR1 MNHEY, CDR2 SVGAGI. Trimming stripped 7 bases from V and 0 bases from J, with 13 bases between. The CDR3 protein is CASNFGGSSYNEQFF. The CDR3 DNA reads as TGTGCCAGCAATTTTGGGGGGAGCTCCTACAATGAGCAGTTCTTC.

This clonotype was observed a handful of times. The V gene is TRBV6-6, the J gene TRBJ1-6, with D unclear. V was clipped by 5 bases and J by 4 bases, with 12 bases between them. CDR1 MNHNY and CDR2 SVGAGI come from the germline V gene (reference sequence). This CDR3 comprises 15 residues. The CDR3 sequence: CASSKEDGYNSPLHF. The CDR3, as DNA: TGTGCCAGCAGTAAAGAGGACGGTTATAATTCACCCCTCCACTTT.

This clonotype showed up many times. This chain uses TRBV18 with TRBJ1-1; 7 bases line up with TRBD1. Looked up from germline, CDR1 is KGHSH and CDR2 is LQKENI. The V and J ends lost 5 bases and 6 bases, in that order; junction bases with no gene match: 9. This CDR3 spans 14 amino acids. CDR3 protein: CASSTRQGLPEAFF. CDR3 bases: TGTGCCAGCTCAACCCGACAGGGACTACCTGAAGCTTTCTTT.

This clonotype has a count of ten or more. This chain links TRBV6-1 with TRBJ1-4, with D hard to call. The CDR3 is made up of 16 amino acids. Between the trimmed V and J ends, which lost 1 base and 9 bases, there was a span of 18 bases. CDR1 and CDR2 from the germline V gene are MNHNS and SASEGT. DNA of the CDR3: TGTGCCAGCAGTGAAGGGAGGACCCTACTCATGAAAAAACTGTTTTTT. The encoded protein is CASSEGRTLLMKKLFF.

This clonotype occurred many times. The genes are TRBV20-1 and TRBJ2-1, with 9 nucleotides matching TRBD1. Unmatched junction bases numbered 12, after V lost 5 bases and J lost 4 bases. This CDR3 has 16 residues. Germline CDR1 is DFQATT and CDR2 is SNEGSKA (reference sequence). The CDR3 sequence is CSAPTGGSPDYNEQFF. The DNA for the CDR3 is TGCAGTGCTCCTACAGGGGGCTCCCCCGATTACAATGAGCAGTTCTTC.

Worth noting for this clonotype: One base away lies a much larger clone, so this may be a sequencing read error. V and J are TRBV27 and TRBJ2-2, with D tentatively TRBD2 (6 bases). V lost 2 bases and J 5 bases, leaving 6 bases between the germline ends. This CDR3 region has 13 residues. CDR1 and CDR2 (germline): MNHEY, SMNVEV (reference sequence). For the CDR3, the DNA is TGTGCCAGCAGTTTAGGGGGGACCGGGGAGCTGTTTTTT. Its translation: CASSLGGTGELFF.

This clonotype was observed many times. V gene TRBV19 combines with J gene TRBJ1-5; D possibly corresponds to TRBD1 (5 bases). Germline assignment: CDR1 LNHDA and CDR2 SQIVND (reference sequence). With 7 bases removed from V and 3 bases from J, the gap between germline ends came to 16 bases. This CDR3 contains 15 residues. DNA of the CDR3: TGTGCCAGTACCTTAAGTGGGGGGTACAATCAGCCCCAGCATTTT. It translates to CASTLSGGYNQPQHF. The full variable domain, rest sourced from reference TRBV19 and TRBJ1-5, is DGGITQSPKYLFRKEGQNVTLSCEQNLNHDAMYWYRQDPGQGLRLIYYSQIVNDFQKGDIAEGYSVSREKKESFPLTVTSAQKNPTAFYLCASTLSGGYNQPQHFGDGTRLSIL.

Of note for this clonotype: This could be a read error, since a much larger clone is one nucleotide away. The chain recombines TRBV3-1 with TRBJ2-5; D gene ambiguous. Germline V gene lookup returns CDR1 LGHDT and CDR2 YNNKEL (reference sequence). The CDR3 contains 15 residues. For the CDR3, the DNA is TGTGCCACCAGCCAAGTCGACTCGATCGGAGAGACCCAGTACTTC. It is translated as CATSQVDSIGETQYF.

This clonotype showed up many times. The gene calls are TRBV7-8 and TRBJ2-7; D gene unclear. V lost 1 base to trimming and J lost 1 base, with 2 bases between them. Germline V gene lookup returns CDR1 SGHVS and CDR2 FQNEAQ. This CDR3 is built from 12 residues. The DNA of the CDR3 is TGTGCCAGCAGCTTAGGGTCCTACGAGCAGTACTTC. Translated: CASSLGSYEQYF.

This clonotype was seen repeatedly, ten times or more. CDR3 region: CAWSLGDTEAFF. As DNA, the CDR3 is TGTGCCTGGTCCCTCGGGGACACTGAAGCTTTCTTT. The chain is built from TRBV30 and TRBJ1-1, with D hard to call. Germline CDR1 reads GTSNPN; CDR2 reads SVGIG (reference sequence). Trimming stripped 5 bases from V and 3 bases from J, with 10 bases between. The CDR3 runs to 12 residues.

Notes on this clonotype: Just one base apart from a much larger clone, this may be a read error. The gene calls are TRBV5-1 and TRBJ2-1; unclear D gene. The CDR3 sequence is 12 residues long. The V gene lost 4 bases and the J gene lost 10 bases, with 12 bases spanning the gap. Germline V gives CDR1 SGHRS, CDR2 YFSETQ. The CDR3 DNA reads TGCGCCAGCAGCCAGCTGGGGAAAGAGCAGTTCTTC. Amino acid sequence: CASSQLGKEQFF.